A single sample gave rise to the 2 T cell receptor beta chains below, sequenced in a study of blood T cell repertoires in COVID-19. Sequenced by immunoSEQ multiplex PCR; TCRdb stores in-frame clones only, minus some. In the table there are 85,000 to 110,000 clones, about 80% of which are singletons. The sample taken for sequencing was peripheral blood. Receptors originate from a human donor in a cohort sampled during active or convalescent COVID-19.

The V and J genes are TRBV18 and TRBJ2-7; TRBD1 agrees at 10 bases. Looked up from germline, CDR1 is KGHSH and CDR2 is LQKENI. Trimming at V came to 6 bases and at J to 3 bases, leaving 5 bases not matched to a gene. The length of the CDR3 is 14 residues. CDR3 residues: CASSFRDRGYEQYF. CDR3 DNA sequence: TGTGCCAGCTCCTTCCGGGACAGGGGCTACGAGCAGTACTTC.

The chain is built from TRBV7-2 and TRBJ1-2, with 8 bases fitting TRBD1. The CDR3 spans 15 residues. Trimming at V came to 5 bases and at J to 4 bases, leaving 9 bases not matched to a gene. Germline-derived CDR1 and CDR2 are SGHTA and FQGNSA. The CDR3 DNA reads as TGTGCCAGCAGCACCGAAACAGGGGGAGGCTATGGCTACACCTTC. This translates into CASSTETGGGYGYTF.